Presented here are 32 T cell receptor beta chains from one specimen sequenced in a study of T cell changes during pregnancy in multiple sclerosis. Method: immunoSEQ multiplex PCR; TCRdb's copy keeps in-frame clones and lacks some. Of about 74,000 clones in the sample, 80% to 95% are singletons; the top ten hold roughly 3.6%. Sequenced here: peripheral blood, sampled after pregnancy. Receptors were obtained from a female donor in good health, enrolled as a control in a pregnancy study.

This chain joins TRBV2 and TRBJ1-5, with a tentative D call TRBD1 (5 bases). The V end lost 6 bases, the J end lost 4 bases, and 13 bases lay between the germline ends. In germline, CDR1 is SNHLY, CDR2 FYNNEI. The CDR3 is 14 residues long. Here the CDR3 reads CASRGLSGNQPQHF. In DNA form, the CDR3 reads TGTGCCAGCAGGGGACTGTCCGGGAATCAGCCCCAGCATTTT.

The V call is TRBV28, the J call TRBJ1-5; possibly TRBD1 for D (5 bases). The CDR3 spans 15 residues. The V end lost 8 bases, the J end lost 0 bases, and 14 bases lay between the germline ends. Germline CDR1 and CDR2: MDHEN and SYDVKM. CDR3 protein: CASLQGGTSNQPQHF. CDR3 coding DNA: TGTGCCAGCCTTCAGGGTGGAACTAGCAATCAGCCCCAGCATTTT.

The chain combines TRBV7-7 with TRBJ2-5, with 7 bases aligning to TRBD1. Germline lookup yields CDR1 SSHAT and CDR2 FNYEAQ (reference sequence). V lost 3 bases to trimming and J lost 5 bases; unmatched junction nucleotides: 3. The CDR3 covers 13 residues. DNA for the CDR3: TGTGCCAGCAGCTTGGACAGGCGGGAGACCCAGTACTTC. Its protein is CASSLDRRETQYF.

The CDR3: CASSMRLRGREAFF. The CDR3 DNA is TGTGCCAGTAGTATGCGTTTGAGGGGGCGTGAAGCTTTCTTT. The V call is TRBV19, the J call TRBJ1-1, with 7 bases lining up with TRBD1. Germline CDR1 is LNHDA and CDR2 is SQIVND (reference sequence). Losses at the gene ends were 3 bases for V and 7 bases for J; bases not matched to a gene: 8. This CDR3 has 14 amino acids.

The chain uses TRBV28 and TRBJ1-2; perhaps TRBD1 as D (5 bases). The V and J ends lost 4 bases and 0 bases respectively, with 18 bases between them. Germline V gene data show CDR1 as MDHEN and CDR2 as SYDVKM. The CDR3 is 17 amino acids. For the CDR3, the DNA is TGTGCCAGCAGTTCCCCTCGCCGGGGGACCTCTAACTATGGCTACACCTTC. Translation gives CASSSPRRGTSNYGYTF.

The CDR3 DNA sequence: TGTGCCAGCAGCTTTGGAGGTTTGGGTTCCTACGAGCAGTACTTC. Translation: CASSFGGLGSYEQYF. The chain joins TRBV5-4 to TRBJ2-7; a weak D match, TRBD2 (5 bases). The V end lost 2 bases, the J end lost 1 base, and 13 bases lay between the germline ends. CDR3 length equals 15 residues. The V gene's germline CDR1 is SGHNT and CDR2 YYREEE (reference sequence). The whole variable domain, filled in from reference TRBV5-4 and TRBJ2-7, reads ETGVTQSPTHLIKTRGQQVTLRCSSQSGHNTVSWYQQALGQGPQFIFQYYREEENGRGNFPPRFSGLQFPNYSSELNVNALELDDSALYLCASSFGGLGSYEQYFGPGTRLTVT.

This clone was found once. The chain combines TRBV2 with TRBJ2-5; 7 bases agree with TRBD1. The ends lost 3 bases at V and 12 bases at J; junction bases unmatched: 13. This CDR3 contains 14 residues. The germline gives CDR1 SNHLY, CDR2 FYNNEI. CDR3 sequence (DNA): TGTGCCAGCAGTGATGAGGGGGCCGGGCCAAGAGAGTACTTC. It specifies CASSDEGAGPREYF.

This clone was seen only once. For the CDR3, the DNA is TGTGCCAGCAGATACGACAGTTATAGCAATCAGCCCCAGCATTTT. This codes for CASRYDSYSNQPQHF. The chain joins TRBV7-8 to TRBJ1-5; possibly TRBD1 for D (5 bases). V lost 6 bases and J 0 bases, leaving 12 bases between the germline ends. CDR3 length: 15 amino acids. Germline V gene lookup returns CDR1 SGHVS and CDR2 FQNEAQ. Using reference TRBV7-8 and TRBJ1-5 for the parts outside the CDR3, the full variable domain is GAGVSQSPRYKVAKRGQDVALRCDPISGHVSLFWYQQALGQGPEFLTYFQNEAQLDKSGLPSDRFFAERPEGSVSTLKIQRTQQEDSAVYLCASRYDSYSNQPQHFGDGTRLSIL.

The gene calls are TRBV27 and TRBJ1-1, with TRBD1 matching over 9 bases. With V trimmed by 5 bases and J by 5 bases, 9 bases remained unmatched. The CDR3 is 15 residues long. Germline-derived CDR1 and CDR2 are MNHEY and SMNVEV (reference sequence). The CDR3 DNA is TGTGCCAGCAGTCCGCCCAAAGGGACAGGGACTGAAGCTTTCTTT. Its translation: CASSPPKGTGTEAFF.

The rearrangement joins TRBV28 to TRBJ2-5; TRBD1 agrees at 7 bases. The CDR3 sequence is 15 residues long. The V gene's germline CDR1 is MDHEN and CDR2 SYDVKM. V trimming: 3 bases; J trimming: 5 bases; junction bases outside the gene matches: 9. CDR3 loop: CASSFEGTVGETQYF. For the CDR3, the DNA is TGTGCCAGCAGTTTTGAGGGGACAGTCGGCGAGACCCAGTACTTC.

The CDR3 DNA follows: TGTGCCAGCAGCACTCTACAGGGGGGCGATCAGCCCCAGCATTTT. Residues: CASSTLQGGDQPQHF. This chain uses TRBV27 with TRBJ1-5; 8 bases agree with TRBD1. The junction had 9 bases not matched to a gene; V was cut back by 6 bases and J by 5 bases. The CDR3 extends over 15 amino acids. Germline lookup yields CDR1 MNHEY and CDR2 SMNVEV (reference sequence).

This sequence joins TRBV5-4 and TRBJ2-5; 9 nucleotides match TRBD2. Losses at the gene ends were 3 bases for V and 4 bases for J; bases not matched to a gene: 7. Germline V gene sequence: CDR1 SGHNT, CDR2 YYREEE (reference sequence). This CDR3 region has 15 residues. The CDR3 region has the DNA TGTGCCAGCAGCTCTAGCGGGGCCTGGGGAGAGACCCAGTACTTC. The encoded protein is CASSSSGAWGETQYF.

This clone came up once. This chain links TRBV18 with TRBJ1-4; D is unclear. CDR1 is KGHSH, CDR2 LQKENI, per germline. V lost 2 bases to trimming and J lost 2 bases, with 9 bases between them. The length of the CDR3 is 15 residues. The CDR3 loop reads CASSPRSPTNEKLFF. The CDR3 bases are TGTGCCAGCTCACCAAGGAGCCCCACTAATGAAAAACTGTTTTTT.

This rearrangement joins TRBV7-8 to TRBJ1-5; 8 bases match TRBD1. This CDR3 contains 15 residues. From germline, CDR1 is SGHVS and CDR2 FQNEAQ. The V gene end was trimmed by 1 base and the J gene end by 6 bases; junction bases not matched to a gene: 5. For the CDR3, the DNA is TGTGCCAGCAGCTTAGATGACAGGGGCTCTCAGCCCCAGCATTTT. This gives the protein CASSLDDRGSQPQHF. Full variable domain (remainder filled in from reference TRBV7-8 and TRBJ1-5): GAGVSQSPRYKVAKRGQDVALRCDPISGHVSLFWYQQALGQGPEFLTYFQNEAQLDKSGLPSDRFFAERPEGSVSTLKIQRTQQEDSAVYLCASSLDDRGSQPQHFGDGTRLSIL.

The rearrangement links TRBV7-9 to TRBJ1-5; TRBD1 agrees at 7 bases. Germline CDR1 SEHNR, CDR2 FQNEAQ (reference sequence). This CDR3 contains 17 residues. Trimming removed 1 base from V and 2 bases from J; junction bases left unmatched: 8. The chain's CDR3 is CASSLVQGWDGNQPQHF. In DNA form, the CDR3 reads TGTGCCAGCAGCTTAGTACAGGGGTGGGATGGCAATCAGCCCCAGCATTTT. Based on the CDR3 plus reference TRBV7-9 and TRBJ1-5, the full variable domain is DTGVSQNPRHKITKRGQNVTFRCDPISEHNRLYWYRQTLGQGPEFLTYFQNEAQLEKSRLLSDRFSAERPKGSFSTLEIQRTEQGDSAMYLCASSLVQGWDGNQPQHFGDGTRLSIL.

The chain employs TRBV9 and TRBJ2-3, with D hard to call. Trimming left V 1 base short and J 5 bases short, with 8 bases between. The CDR3 has 13 amino acids. The germline gives CDR1 SGDLS, CDR2 YYNGEE. In DNA, the CDR3 is TGTGCCAGCAGCGTAAACTCCTTAGATACGCAGTATTTT. It translates to CASSVNSLDTQYF.

The chain joins TRBV6-5 to TRBJ1-2; 7 bases fit TRBD1. J was trimmed by 0 bases and V by 7 bases; bases with no gene match: 8. The CDR3 contains 15 residues. CDR1 and CDR2 (germline): MNHEY, SVGAGI. This chain's CDR3 is CASTPGTAANYGYTF. CDR3 sequence (DNA): TGTGCCAGCACGCCAGGGACAGCGGCTAACTATGGCTACACCTTC.

The J gene is TRBJ2-2, the V gene TRBV11-3, with 9 bases fitting TRBD1. The CDR3 contains 16 residues. Germline V gene sequence: CDR1 SGHNT, CDR2 YENEEA. V shed 5 bases, J shed 2 bases, and the junction held 6 bases outside the gene matches. Here the CDR3 DNA reads TGTGCCAGCAGCGCTCGGGACAGGGAAAACACCGGGGAGCTGTTTTTT. It translates to CASSARDRENTGELFF.

The genes are TRBV15 and TRBJ1-6; tentative D call: TRBD1 (5 bases). Germline V gene lookup returns CDR1 LNHNV and CDR2 YYDKDF (reference sequence). The CDR3 is made up of 16 amino acids. Trimming removed 0 bases at V and 10 bases at J, with 16 bases between. CDR3 sequence (DNA): TGTGCCACCAGCAGAGATGCGGGGGTTAGAAGCTCACCCCTCCACTTT. Encoded protein: CATSRDAGVRSSPLHF.

The rearrangement uses TRBV11-2 and TRBJ2-1, with 12 nucleotides matching TRBD2. The length of the CDR3 is 15 residues. CDR1 and CDR2 from the germline V gene are SGHAT and FQNNGV. V dropped 6 bases and J dropped 5; count of bases not matched to a gene: 5. DNA of the CDR3: TGTGCCAGCAGGCGACTAGCGGGGGCAAACAATGAGCAGTTCTTC. This translates into CASRRLAGANNEQFF.

The chain combines TRBV28 with TRBJ2-7; TRBD2 aligns across 7 bases. With V trimmed by 6 bases and J by 7 bases, 9 bases remained unmatched. Germline V gene sequence: CDR1 MDHEN, CDR2 SYDVKM. The CDR3 spans 13 residues. The CDR3 is CASRLPLAEEQYF. As DNA, the CDR3 is TGTGCCAGCAGGCTTCCCCTAGCGGAAGAGCAGTACTTC.

V is TRBV4-1 and J is TRBJ2-7, with 10 bases matching TRBD1. The CDR3 extends over 15 amino acids. Germline values: CDR1 MGHRA, CDR2 YSYEKL. V lost 1 base, J lost 6 bases, and 6 bases stayed unmatched. CDR3 loop: CASSQGQGAQAEQYF. The CDR3 coding sequence is TGCGCCAGCAGCCAAGGACAGGGGGCGCAGGCCGAGCAGTACTTC.

The chain has TRBV15 and TRBJ2-7; D call uncertain. The CDR3 consists of 12 residues. Germline CDR1 and CDR2: LNHNV and YYDKDF (reference sequence). Trimming took off 1 base at V and 6 bases at J, with 7 bases between the two ends. CDR3 loop: CATSRVAAEQYF. The CDR3 DNA reads as TGTGCCACCAGCAGAGTGGCCGCCGAGCAGTACTTC. Supplemented by reference TRBV15 and TRBJ2-7, the full variable domain reads DAMVIQNPRYQVTQFGKPVTLSCSQTLNHNVMYWYQQKSSQAPKLLFHYYDKDFNNEADTPDNFQSRRPNTSFCFLDIRSPGLGDTAMYLCATSRVAAEQYFGPGTRLTVT.

The rearrangement uses TRBV4-3 and TRBJ2-2; D is unresolved. There are 14 residues in the CDR3. The germline V and J ends were trimmed by 0 bases and 5 bases, with 7 bases remaining between them. Per the germline V gene, CDR1 is LGHNA and CDR2 is YSLEER. CDR3: CASSQETITGELFF. DNA for the CDR3: TGCGCCAGCAGCCAAGAAACTATAACCGGGGAGCTGTTTTTT.

This clone was seen only once. The J gene is TRBJ2-5, the V gene TRBV7-9, with D uncertain. V was cut by 5 bases and J by 0 bases, with 4 bases left in between. This CDR3 spans 12 amino acids. Germline lookup yields CDR1 SEHNR and CDR2 FQNEAQ (reference sequence). CDR3 protein: CASSPYQETQYF. Written as DNA, the CDR3 is TGTGCCAGCAGCCCGTACCAAGAGACCCAGTACTTC.

The V and J genes are TRBV9 and TRBJ2-2; 13 nucleotides line up with TRBD2. This CDR3 region has 18 residues. Germline V gene sequence: CDR1 SGDLS, CDR2 YYNGEE. V shed 4 bases, J shed 4 bases, and the junction held 10 bases outside the gene matches. The CDR3: CASSPRTSGSQGTGELFF. In DNA form, the CDR3 reads TGTGCCAGCAGCCCCAGGACTAGCGGGAGCCAGGGCACCGGGGAGCTGTTTTTT.

This clone was observed once. The chain has TRBV15 and TRBJ2-7; D ambiguous. Per germline, CDR1 LNHNV and CDR2 YYDKDF (reference sequence). CDR3 length equals 11 residues. The germline V and J ends were trimmed by 3 bases and 4 bases, with 4 bases remaining between them. CDR3 nucleotides: TGTGCCACCAGCAGCGGGTACGAGCAGTACTTC. Its translation: CATSSGYEQYF.

This sequence joins TRBV27 and TRBJ2-3; TRBD2 might be the D (6 bases). The germline V gene has CDR1 MNHEY and CDR2 SMNVEV (reference sequence). The CDR3 extends over 14 amino acids. Trimming stripped 5 bases from V and 11 bases from J, with 20 bases between. CDR3 sequence (DNA): TGTGCCAGCAGTAATAGCGGACCCTCCCAGGGGCAGTATTTT. Translated, it gives CASSNSGPSQGQYF.

The chain is built from TRBV29-1 and TRBJ2-1; TRBD2 aligns across 7 bases. Germline CDR1 SQVTM, CDR2 ANQGSEA. The CDR3 is made up of 14 amino acids. Trimming took 4 bases from V and 4 from J; bases not matched to a gene: 7. In DNA form, the CDR3 reads TGCAGCGTTGTAGGGCGGGAGAGATACAATGAGCAGTTCTTC. It codes for CSVVGRERYNEQFF.

The V and J genes are TRBV27 and TRBJ1-6; D unresolved. CDR3 length: 12 amino acids. With 6 bases removed from V and 9 bases from J, the gap between germline ends came to 9 bases. Germline V gene sequence: CDR1 MNHEY, CDR2 SMNVEV (reference sequence). In nucleotides, the CDR3 is TGTGCCAGCAGGAGGTTTAGTTCACCCCTCCACTTT. Its translation: CASRRFSSPLHF.

This chain links TRBV18 with TRBJ2-7, with D possibly TRBD1 on 6 matching bases. The CDR3 is 16 residues long. Germline assignment: CDR1 KGHSH and CDR2 LQKENI. Trimming pared 2 bases from V and 0 bases from J, leaving 14 bases between. In DNA, the CDR3 is TGTGCCAGCTCACCAACTGGACAGCCGACCTCCTACGAGCAGTACTTC. This codes for CASSPTGQPTSYEQYF.

V and J are TRBV28 and TRBJ2-3; 10 bases match TRBD1. CDR3 length equals 14 residues. Per germline, CDR1 MDHEN and CDR2 SYDVKM. V shed 5 bases, J shed 4 bases, and the junction held 3 bases outside the gene matches. The CDR3 reads CASSRTGGPDTQYF. CDR3 DNA sequence: TGTGCCAGCAGTCGGACAGGGGGGCCAGATACGCAGTATTTT.